This note documents a single T cell receptor (beta chain) sequence. Its recognized antigen is unknown. The sample holds no much larger clone one base away, and base qualities are not on file. At the junction V is shortened by 2 bases and J by 3 bases, with 13 bases in between. The germline V gene specifies SQVTM as CDR1 and ANQGSEA as CDR2. Spanning cysteine to phenylalanine, the CDR3 consists of 14 amino acids. The CDR3 DNA has 42 bases and is translated from base 1. This sample was taken from a study of OX40 agonist ivuxolimab in advanced cancers. For the wider study: Ivuxolimab was an agonistic, fully human IgG2 monoclonal antibody directed against OX40 (CD134), a costimulatory receptor. Intravenous ivuxolimab was administered to patients every 2 weeks at six dose levels: 0.01, 0.1, 0.3, 1.5, 3 and 10 mg/kg. Of the approximately 53 patients in dose escalation, 19 had hepatocellular carcinoma, roughly 15 had melanoma, 9 had renal cell carcinoma and 9 had head and neck cancer. In the dose-escalation cohort, around four fifths of patients were male, and the mean age was approximately 60 years, with a range of roughly 20 to 80. Patients were allowed to have had prior anti-PD-1, anti-PD-L1 or anti-CTLA-4 therapy, and around two fifths of the dose-escalation patients had been treated with checkpoint inhibitors. Partial responses occurred in three dose-escalation patients: two with cutaneous melanoma and one with hepatocellular carcinoma. Peripheral TCRbeta sequencing was intended to test whether TCR sequence diversity was altered and clonal T-cell expansion was caused by ivuxolimab. The paper covers the monotherapy dose-escalation part of the phase I ivuxolimab trial, which included N of about 50 patients. Summary of the overall study and its limitations: Low levels of normalized T-cell clonal expansion were also seen in some patients who did not respond. In partial responders in the 0.1-3.0 mg/kg groups, normalized peripheral clonal expansion was found to be among the lowest, especially among CD8+ T cells. Which antigens the clonally expanded peripheral T cells were specific for was not determined. On average, CD8+ T cells showed more expanded clones than CD4+ T cells after ivuxolimab. At doses of 0.1 to 3.0 mg/kg, clonal expansion of both CD4+ and CD8+ blood T cells was observed from baseline to week 6.

The trial excluded patients who had a history of autoimmune disease or who were on systemic immunosuppression. Peripheral blood for TCR sequencing was collected from all dose cohorts at baseline, on cycle 4 day 1, and on cycle 7 day 1. The samples were drawn from a first-in-human, open-label, multicenter phase I dose-escalation trial of ivuxolimab. Adults with locally advanced or metastatic melanoma, renal cell, hepatocellular, or head and neck squamous cell carcinoma were enrolled in the trial. Before TCR sequencing, CD4+ T cells and CD8+ T cells were sorted from peripheral blood as separate populations. Genomic DNA was extracted from sorted cells for sequencing of the TCRbeta CDR3 region. The immunoSEQ Assay was used for sequencing of TCRbeta CDR3 regions. In its TCRdb copy, this immuneACCESS table keeps in-frame sequences only and misses some clones. Where compared with another copy, unresolved V genes explain less than half of these, and the others have no known cause. Counted in this sample were about 68,000 clones; 82% of them appeared once. Roughly 11% of the sample belongs to the ten largest clones.

The chain is made from TRBV29-1 and TRBJ1-1; the D gene identity is not certain. The sequence came from an adult with an advanced solid tumor such as melanoma, head and neck, liver or kidney cancer. Source: CD4+ or CD8+ T cells sorted from blood, taken in a trial of the OX40 agonist ivuxolimab. This receptor has the CDR3 CSVEITPGHTEAFF. The DNA is as follows: TGCAGCGTTGAAATTACCCCAGGTCACACTGAAGCTTTCTTT.